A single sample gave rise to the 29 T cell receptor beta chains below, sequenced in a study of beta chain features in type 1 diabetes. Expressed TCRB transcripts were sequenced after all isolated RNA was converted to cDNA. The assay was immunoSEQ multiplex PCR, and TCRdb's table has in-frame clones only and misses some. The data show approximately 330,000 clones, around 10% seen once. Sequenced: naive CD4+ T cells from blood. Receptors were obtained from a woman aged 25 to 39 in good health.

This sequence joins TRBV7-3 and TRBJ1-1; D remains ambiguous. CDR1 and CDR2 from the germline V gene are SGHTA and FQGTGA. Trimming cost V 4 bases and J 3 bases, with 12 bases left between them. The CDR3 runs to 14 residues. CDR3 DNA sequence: TGTGCCAGCAGCTCCGCGGCGTGGGACACTGAAGCTTTCTTT. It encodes CASSSAAWDTEAFF.

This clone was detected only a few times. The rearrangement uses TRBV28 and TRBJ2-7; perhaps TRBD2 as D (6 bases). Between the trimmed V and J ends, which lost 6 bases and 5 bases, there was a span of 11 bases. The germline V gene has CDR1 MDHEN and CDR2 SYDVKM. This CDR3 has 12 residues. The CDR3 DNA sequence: TGTGCCAGCAGCCAGACTAGAGACGAGCAGTACTTC. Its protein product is CASSQTRDEQYF.

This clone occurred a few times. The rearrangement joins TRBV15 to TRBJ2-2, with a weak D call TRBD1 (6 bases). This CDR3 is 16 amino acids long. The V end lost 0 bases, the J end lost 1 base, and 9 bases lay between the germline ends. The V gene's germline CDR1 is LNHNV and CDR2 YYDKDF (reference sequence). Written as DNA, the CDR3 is TGTGCCACCAGCAGAGATGGCAGGGGGAACACCGGGGAGCTGTTTTTT. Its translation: CATSRDGRGNTGELFF.

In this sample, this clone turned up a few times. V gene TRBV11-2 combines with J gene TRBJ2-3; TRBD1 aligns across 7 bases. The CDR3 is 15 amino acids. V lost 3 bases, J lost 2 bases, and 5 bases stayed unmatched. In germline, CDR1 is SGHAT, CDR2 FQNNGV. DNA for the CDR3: TGTGCCAGCAGCTTCAGTGACAGGGACACAGATACGCAGTATTTT. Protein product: CASSFSDRDTDTQYF.

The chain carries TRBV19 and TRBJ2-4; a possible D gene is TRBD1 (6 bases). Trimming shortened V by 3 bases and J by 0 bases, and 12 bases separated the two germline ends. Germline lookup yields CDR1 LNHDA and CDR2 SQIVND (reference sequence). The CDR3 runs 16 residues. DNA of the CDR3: TGTGCCAGTAGTATTCAGGCGACAGGAGCCAAAAACATTCAGTACTTC. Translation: CASSIQATGAKNIQYF.

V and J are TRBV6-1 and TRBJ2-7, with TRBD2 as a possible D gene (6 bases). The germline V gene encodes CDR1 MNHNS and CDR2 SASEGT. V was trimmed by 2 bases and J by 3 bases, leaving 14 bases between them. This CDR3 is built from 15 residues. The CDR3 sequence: CASSERRTINYEQYF. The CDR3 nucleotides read TGTGCCAGCAGTGAAAGAAGGACTATCAACTACGAGCAGTACTTC.

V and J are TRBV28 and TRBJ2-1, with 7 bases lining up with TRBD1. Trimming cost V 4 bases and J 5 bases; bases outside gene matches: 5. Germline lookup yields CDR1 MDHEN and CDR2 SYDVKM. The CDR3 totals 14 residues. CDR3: CASSSGTEHNEQFF. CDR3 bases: TGTGCCAGCAGTTCCGGGACAGAACACAATGAGCAGTTCTTC.

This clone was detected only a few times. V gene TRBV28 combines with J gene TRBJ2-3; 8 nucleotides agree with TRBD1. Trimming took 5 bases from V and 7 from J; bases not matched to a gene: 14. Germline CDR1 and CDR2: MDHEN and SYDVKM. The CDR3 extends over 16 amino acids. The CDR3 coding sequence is TGTGCCAGCAGTGCATCGCCGGGACAGGTCTCCTATACGCAGTATTTT. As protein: CASSASPGQVSYTQYF.

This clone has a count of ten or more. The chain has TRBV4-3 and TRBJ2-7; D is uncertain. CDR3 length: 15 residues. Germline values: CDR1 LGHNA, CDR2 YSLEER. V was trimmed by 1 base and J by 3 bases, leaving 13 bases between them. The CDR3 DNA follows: TGCGCCAGCAGCCAAGGAGTCGCATCTGTCTACGAGCAGTACTTC. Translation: CASSQGVASVYEQYF.

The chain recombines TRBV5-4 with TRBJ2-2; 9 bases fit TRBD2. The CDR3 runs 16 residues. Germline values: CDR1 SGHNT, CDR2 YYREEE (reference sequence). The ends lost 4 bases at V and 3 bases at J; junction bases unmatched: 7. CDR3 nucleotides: TGTGCCAGCAGCGCGAACTTAGCGGGAGACACCGGGGAGCTGTTTTTT. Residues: CASSANLAGDTGELFF.

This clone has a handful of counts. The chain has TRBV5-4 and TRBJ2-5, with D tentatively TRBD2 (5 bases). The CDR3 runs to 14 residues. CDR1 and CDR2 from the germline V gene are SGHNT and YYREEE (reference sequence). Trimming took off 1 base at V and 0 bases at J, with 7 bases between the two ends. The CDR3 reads CASSLIANQETQYF. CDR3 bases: TGTGCCAGCAGCTTGATAGCGAACCAAGAGACCCAGTACTTC.

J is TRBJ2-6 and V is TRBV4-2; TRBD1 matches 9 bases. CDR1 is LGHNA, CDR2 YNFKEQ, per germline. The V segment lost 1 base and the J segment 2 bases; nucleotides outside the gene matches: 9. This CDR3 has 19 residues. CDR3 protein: CASSQAEEYRGPGANVLTF. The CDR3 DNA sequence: TGTGCCAGCAGCCAAGCGGAGGAGTACAGGGGGCCTGGGGCCAACGTCCTGACTTTC.

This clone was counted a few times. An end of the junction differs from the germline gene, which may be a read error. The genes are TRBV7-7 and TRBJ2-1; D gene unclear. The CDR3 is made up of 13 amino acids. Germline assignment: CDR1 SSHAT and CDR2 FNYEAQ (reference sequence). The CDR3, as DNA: TGTGCTAGCAGCCTCCGCGGCCCAAGTGAGCAGTTCTTC. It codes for CASSLRGPSEQFF.

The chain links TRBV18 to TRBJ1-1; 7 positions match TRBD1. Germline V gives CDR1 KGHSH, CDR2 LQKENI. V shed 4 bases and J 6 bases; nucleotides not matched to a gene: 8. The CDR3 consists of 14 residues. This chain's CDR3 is CASSLKTGVAEAFF. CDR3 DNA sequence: TGTGCCAGCTCACTCAAAACAGGGGTCGCTGAAGCTTTCTTT.

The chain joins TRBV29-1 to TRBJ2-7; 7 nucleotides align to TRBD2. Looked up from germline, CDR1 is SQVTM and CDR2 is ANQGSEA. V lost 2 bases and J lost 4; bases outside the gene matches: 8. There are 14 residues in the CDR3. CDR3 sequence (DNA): TGCAGCGTTGAAACCGGGACTAACAGATACGAGCAGTACTTC. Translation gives CSVETGTNRYEQYF.

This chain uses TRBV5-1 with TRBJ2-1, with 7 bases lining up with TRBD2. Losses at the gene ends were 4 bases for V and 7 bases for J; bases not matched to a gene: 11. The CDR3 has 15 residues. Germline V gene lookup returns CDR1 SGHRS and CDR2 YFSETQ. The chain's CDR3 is CASSNGGRAENEQFF. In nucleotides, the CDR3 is TGCGCCAGCAGCAATGGAGGGAGGGCCGAAAATGAGCAGTTCTTC.

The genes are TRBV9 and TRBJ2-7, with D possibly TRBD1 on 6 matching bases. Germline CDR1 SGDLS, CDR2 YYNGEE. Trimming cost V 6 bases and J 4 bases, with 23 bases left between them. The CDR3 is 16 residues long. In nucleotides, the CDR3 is TGTGCCAGCAATCGGTCGTGGCAGGGGAATCCATACGAGCAGTACTTC. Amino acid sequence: CASNRSWQGNPYEQYF.

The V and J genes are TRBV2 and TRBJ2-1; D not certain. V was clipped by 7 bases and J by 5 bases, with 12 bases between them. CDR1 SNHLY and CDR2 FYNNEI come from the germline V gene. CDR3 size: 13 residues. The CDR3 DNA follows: TGTGCCAGCATCAATGGAACTAACAATGAGCAGTTCTTC. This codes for CASINGTNNEQFF.

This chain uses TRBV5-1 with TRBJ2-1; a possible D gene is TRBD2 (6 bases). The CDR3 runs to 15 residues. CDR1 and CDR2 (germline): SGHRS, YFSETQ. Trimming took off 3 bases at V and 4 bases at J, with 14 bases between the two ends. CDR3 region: CASSSGLDRYNEQFF. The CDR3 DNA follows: TGCGCCAGCAGCTCGGGACTCGACAGATACAATGAGCAGTTCTTC.

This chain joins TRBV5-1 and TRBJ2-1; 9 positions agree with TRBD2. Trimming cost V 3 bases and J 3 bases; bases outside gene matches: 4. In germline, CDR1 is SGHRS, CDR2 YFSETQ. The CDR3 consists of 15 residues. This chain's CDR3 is CASSWTSADYNEQFF. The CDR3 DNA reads TGCGCCAGCAGCTGGACTAGCGCGGACTACAATGAGCAGTTCTTC.

CDR3 in DNA: TGTGCCAGCAGTTCTCAGGGGGCGACGAACACCGGGGAGCTGTTTTTT. Its protein is CASSSQGATNTGELFF. This chain joins TRBV28 and TRBJ2-2, with TRBD1 matching over 8 bases. Per germline, CDR1 MDHEN and CDR2 SYDVKM. V shed 4 bases, J shed 0 bases, and the junction held 4 bases outside the gene matches. The CDR3 runs 16 residues.

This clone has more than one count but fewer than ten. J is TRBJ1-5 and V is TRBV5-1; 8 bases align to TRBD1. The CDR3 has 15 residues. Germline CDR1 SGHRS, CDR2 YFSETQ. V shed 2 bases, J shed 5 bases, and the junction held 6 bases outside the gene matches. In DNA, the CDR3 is TGCGCCAGCAGCTTCGGGACAGGAGGACATCAGCCCCAGCATTTT. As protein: CASSFGTGGHQPQHF.

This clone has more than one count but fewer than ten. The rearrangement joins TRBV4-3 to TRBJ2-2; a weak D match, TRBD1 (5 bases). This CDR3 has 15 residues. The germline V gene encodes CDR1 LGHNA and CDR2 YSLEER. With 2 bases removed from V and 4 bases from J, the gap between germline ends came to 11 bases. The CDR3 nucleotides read TGCGCCAGCAGCCAAAGGGGTGGGATCACCGGGGAGCTGTTTTTT. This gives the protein CASSQRGGITGELFF.

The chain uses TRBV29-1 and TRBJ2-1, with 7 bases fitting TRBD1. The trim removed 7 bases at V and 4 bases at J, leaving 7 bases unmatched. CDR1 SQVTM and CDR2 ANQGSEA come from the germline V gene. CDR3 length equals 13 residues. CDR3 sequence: CSGDRDRYNEQFF. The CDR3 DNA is TGCAGCGGCGACAGGGATCGTTACAATGAGCAGTTCTTC.

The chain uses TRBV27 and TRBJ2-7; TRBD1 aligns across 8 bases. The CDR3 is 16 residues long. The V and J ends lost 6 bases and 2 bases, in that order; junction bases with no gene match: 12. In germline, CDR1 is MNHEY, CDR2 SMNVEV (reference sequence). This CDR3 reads CASSQGAGQVAYEQYF. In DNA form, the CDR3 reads TGTGCCAGCAGCCAGGGGGCGGGACAGGTTGCCTACGAGCAGTACTTC.

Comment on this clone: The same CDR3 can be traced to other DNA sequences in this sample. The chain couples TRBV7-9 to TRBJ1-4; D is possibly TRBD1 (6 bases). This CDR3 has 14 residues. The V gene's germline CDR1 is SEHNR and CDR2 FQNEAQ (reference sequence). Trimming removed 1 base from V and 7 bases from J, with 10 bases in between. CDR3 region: CASSLGQGSEKLFF. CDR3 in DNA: TGTGCCAGCAGCTTAGGGCAGGGGAGTGAAAAACTGTTTTTT.

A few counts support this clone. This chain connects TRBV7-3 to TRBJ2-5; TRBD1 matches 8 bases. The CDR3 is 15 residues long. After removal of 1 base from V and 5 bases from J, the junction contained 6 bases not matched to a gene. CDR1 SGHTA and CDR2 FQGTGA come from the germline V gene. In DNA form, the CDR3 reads TGTGCCAGCAGCTTAAGTGGCCAGGGGGCCGAGACCCAGTACTTC. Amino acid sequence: CASSLSGQGAETQYF. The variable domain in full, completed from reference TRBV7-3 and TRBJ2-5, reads GAGVSQTPSNKVTEKGKYVELRCDPISGHTALYWYRQSLGQGPEFLIYFQGTGAADDSGLPNDRFFAVRPEGSVSTLKIQRTERGDSAVYLCASSLSGQGAETQYFGPGTRLLVL.

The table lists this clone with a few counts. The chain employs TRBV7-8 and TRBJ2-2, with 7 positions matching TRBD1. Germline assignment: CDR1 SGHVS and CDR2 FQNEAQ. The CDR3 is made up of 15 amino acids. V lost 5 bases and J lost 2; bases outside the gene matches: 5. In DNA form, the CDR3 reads TGTGCCAGCAGCCGGACAGGTTCTAACACCGGGGAGCTGTTTTTT. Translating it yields CASSRTGSNTGELFF.

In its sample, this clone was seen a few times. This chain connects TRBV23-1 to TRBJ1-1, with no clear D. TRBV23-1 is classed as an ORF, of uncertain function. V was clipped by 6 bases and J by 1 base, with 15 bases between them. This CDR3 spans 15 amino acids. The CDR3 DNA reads TGCGCCAGCAGCCGAAATACGCCCAGGAACACTGAAGCTTTCTTT. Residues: CASSRNTPRNTEAFF.